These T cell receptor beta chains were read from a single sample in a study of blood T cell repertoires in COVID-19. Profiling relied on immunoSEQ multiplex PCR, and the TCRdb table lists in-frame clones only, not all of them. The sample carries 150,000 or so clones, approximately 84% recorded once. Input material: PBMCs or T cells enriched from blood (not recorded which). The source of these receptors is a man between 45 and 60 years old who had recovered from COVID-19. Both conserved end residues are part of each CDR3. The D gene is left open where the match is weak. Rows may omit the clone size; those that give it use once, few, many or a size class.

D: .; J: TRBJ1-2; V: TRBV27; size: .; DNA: TGTGCCAGCAGTTTAGCCGGGGATGGCTACACCTTC; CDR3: CASSLAGDGYTF
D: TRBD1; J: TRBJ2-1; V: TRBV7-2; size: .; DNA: TGTGCCAGCAGCCTTGACAGGGGTTCCTACAATGAGCAGTTCTTC; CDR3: CASSLDRGSYNEQFF
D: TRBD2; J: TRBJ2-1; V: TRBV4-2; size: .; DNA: TGTGCCAGCAGCCAAGCGACTAGCGGGGTCTACAATGAGCAGTTCTTC; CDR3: CASSQATSGVYNEQFF
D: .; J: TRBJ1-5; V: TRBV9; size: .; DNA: TGTGCCAGCAGCTCACCGGGAAGCAATCAGCCCCAGCATTTT; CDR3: CASSSPGSNQPQHF
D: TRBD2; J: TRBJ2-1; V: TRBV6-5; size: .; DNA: TGTGCCAGCGGGCGGGGGGTCTACAATGAGCAGTTCTTC; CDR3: CASGRGVYNEQFF
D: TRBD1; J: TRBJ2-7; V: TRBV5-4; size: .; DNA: TGTGCCACCCGACAGGGGGCTTACGAGCAGTACTTC; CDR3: CATRQGAYEQYF
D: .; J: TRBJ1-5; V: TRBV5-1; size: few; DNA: TGCGCCAGCAGCTTGGACGGTCGAGGACAGCCCCAGCATTTT; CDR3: CASSLDGRGQPQHF
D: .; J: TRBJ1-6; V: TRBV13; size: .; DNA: TGTGCCAGCAGCTTAGGGGCAGGGCCCTATAATTCACCCCTCCACTTT; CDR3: CASSLGAGPYNSPLHF
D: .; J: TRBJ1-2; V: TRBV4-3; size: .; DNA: TGCGCCAGCAGCCAAGATCGGGCGGGGGCCGGTGGCTACACCTTC; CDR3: CASSQDRAGAGGYTF
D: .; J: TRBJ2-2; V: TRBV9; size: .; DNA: TGTGCCAGCAGCCACAACCCTTCTGCGGGGCCTAAAAAGAACACCGGGGAGCTGTTTTTT; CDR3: CASSHNPSAGPKKNTGELFF
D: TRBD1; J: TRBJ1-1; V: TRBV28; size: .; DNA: TGTGCCAGCAGTTTAAAGGCCAGGGGGCGGATCATGAACACTGAAGCTTTCTTT; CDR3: CASSLKARGRIMNTEAFF
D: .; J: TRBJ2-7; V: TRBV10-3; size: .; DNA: TGTGCCACCCGAGGGAGCTCCTACGAGCAGTACTTC; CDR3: CATRGSSYEQYF
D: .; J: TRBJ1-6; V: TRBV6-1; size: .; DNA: TGTGCCAGCAGTGAAGGGACAGTGAATTCACCCCTCCACTTT; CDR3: CASSEGTVNSPLHF
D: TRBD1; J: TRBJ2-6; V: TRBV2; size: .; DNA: TGTGCCAGCACGAGACAGGGGGCTTCTGGGGCCAACGTCCTGACTTTC; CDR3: CASTRQGASGANVLTF
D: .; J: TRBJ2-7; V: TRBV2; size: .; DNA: TGTGCCAGCAGTGAAAGAGGGTACGAGCAGTACTTC; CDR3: CASSERGYEQYF
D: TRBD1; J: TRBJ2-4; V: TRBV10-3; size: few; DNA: TGTGCCATCAGTGAGTCTGGACAGGCTGGGAACATTCAGTACTTC; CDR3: CAISESGQAGNIQYF
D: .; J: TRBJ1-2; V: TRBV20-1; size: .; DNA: TGCAGTGCTAGTGGGGGCCGAAACTATGGCTACACCTTC; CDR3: CSASGGRNYGYTF
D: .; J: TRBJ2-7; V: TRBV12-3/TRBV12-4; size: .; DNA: TGTGCCAGCAGTTCAGGGCGGTTCGGCGAGCAGTACTTC; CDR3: CASSSGRFGEQYF
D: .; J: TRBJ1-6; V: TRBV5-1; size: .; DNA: TGCGCCAGCAGCTTGGCCGGGGCAGGGGAAAATTCACCCCTCCACTTT; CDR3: CASSLAGAGENSPLHF
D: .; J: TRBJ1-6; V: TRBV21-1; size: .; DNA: TGTGCCAGCACCCTTGGGCCCGAGCATCCAAGCTCCTATAATTCACCCCTCCACTTT; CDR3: CASTLGPEHPSSYNSPLHF
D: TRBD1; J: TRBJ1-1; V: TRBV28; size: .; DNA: TGTGCCAGCAGCAAAAGGGACAGTTGGTACAGAGGTGAAGCTTTCTTT; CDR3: CASSKRDSWYRGEAFF
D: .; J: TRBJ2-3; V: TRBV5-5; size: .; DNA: TGTGCCAGCAGCCTAAACACAGATACGCAGTATTTT; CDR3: CASSLNTDTQYF
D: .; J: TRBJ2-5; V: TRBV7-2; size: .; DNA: TGTGCCAGCAGCGACGGCGGGGCGAACCAAGAGACCCAGTACTTC; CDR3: CASSDGGANQETQYF
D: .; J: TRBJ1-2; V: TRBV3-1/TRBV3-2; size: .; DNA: TGTGCCAGCAGCCGACAGTACGGCTACACCTTC; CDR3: CASSRQYGYTF
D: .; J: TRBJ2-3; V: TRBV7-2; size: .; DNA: TGTGCCAGCAGCTTAGAGCGGAGCCTCGGTAGGCATTTT; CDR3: CASSLERSLGRHF
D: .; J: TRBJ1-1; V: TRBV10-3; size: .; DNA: TGTGCCATCAGCCCTGGGCAGGGGCTGAACACTGAAGCTTTCTTT; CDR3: CAISPGQGLNTEAFF
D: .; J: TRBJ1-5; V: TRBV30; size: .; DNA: TGTGCCTGGAGTCTGACTACTAGCAATCAGCCCCAGCATTTT; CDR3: CAWSLTTSNQPQHF
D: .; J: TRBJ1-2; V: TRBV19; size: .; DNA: TGTGCCAGTAGTATTGGGTCGGGGAACTATGGCTACACCTTC; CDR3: CASSIGSGNYGYTF
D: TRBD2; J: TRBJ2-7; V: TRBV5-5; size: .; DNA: TGTGCCAGCAGCTTCGAGCGGGGCAGCTACGAGCAGTACTTC; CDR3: CASSFERGSYEQYF
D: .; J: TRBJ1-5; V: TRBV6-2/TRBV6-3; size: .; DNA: TGTGCCAGCAGTTATGGCAGCAATCAGCCCCAGCATTTT; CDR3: CASSYGSNQPQHF
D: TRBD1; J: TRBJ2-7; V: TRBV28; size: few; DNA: TGTGCCAGCAGTTACAGGGGGGTGAAGAACTCCTACGAGCAGTACTTC; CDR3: CASSYRGVKNSYEQYF
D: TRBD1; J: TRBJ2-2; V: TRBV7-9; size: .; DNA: TGTGCCGCAGTAAGAGGACAGGGGTTCACCGGGGAGCTGTTTTTT; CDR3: CAAVRGQGFTGELFF
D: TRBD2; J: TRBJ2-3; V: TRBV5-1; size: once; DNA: TGCGCCAGCAGCGAAGGCGGAGCTAGCGGGGGGCGCCGGGATACGCAGTATTTT; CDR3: CASSEGGASGGRRDTQYF
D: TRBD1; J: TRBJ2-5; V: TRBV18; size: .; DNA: TGTGCCAGCTCACCGGGCAGGGGGGAGACCCAGTACTTC; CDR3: CASSPGRGETQYF
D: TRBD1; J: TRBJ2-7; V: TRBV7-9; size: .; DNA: TGTGCCAGCAGACAGACAGGGTCCGAGCAGTACTTC; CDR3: CASRQTGSEQYF
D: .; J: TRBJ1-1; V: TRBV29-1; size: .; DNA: TGCAGCGGGACCAACAGGGAACGGAACACTGAAGCTTTCTTT; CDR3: CSGTNRERNTEAFF
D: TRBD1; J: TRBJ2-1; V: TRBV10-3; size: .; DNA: TGTGCCATCAGTGGCAGGACAGGGCCGAATGAGCAGTTCTTC; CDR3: CAISGRTGPNEQFF
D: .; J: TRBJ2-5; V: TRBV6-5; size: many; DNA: TGTGCCAACCCGACAGATCCAAAGTTACAAGAGACCCAGTACTTC; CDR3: CANPTDPKLQETQYF
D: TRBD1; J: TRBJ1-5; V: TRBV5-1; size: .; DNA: TGCGCCAGCAGCTGGACAGGAAATCAGCCCCAGCATTTT; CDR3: CASSWTGNQPQHF
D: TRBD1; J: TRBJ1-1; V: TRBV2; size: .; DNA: TGTGCCAGCAGCCTACGGGACAGGTACACTGAAGCTTTCTTT; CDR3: CASSLRDRYTEAFF
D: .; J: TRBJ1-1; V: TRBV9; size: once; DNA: TGTGCCAGCAGCGTAAGGGAGGGAATGAACACTGAAGCTTTCTTT; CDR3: CASSVREGMNTEAFF
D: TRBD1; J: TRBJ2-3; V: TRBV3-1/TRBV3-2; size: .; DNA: TGTGCCAGCAGCTCGTGGGACAGATCCACAGATACGCAGTATTTT; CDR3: CASSSWDRSTDTQYF
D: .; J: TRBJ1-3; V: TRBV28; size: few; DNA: TGTGCCAGCAGTTCCCCGGGAGGGTCCTCTGGAAACACCATATATTTT; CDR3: CASSSPGGSSGNTIYF
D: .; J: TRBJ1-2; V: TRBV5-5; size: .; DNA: TGTGCCAGCAGCTTGTGGGGGGTCGGGTATGGCTACACCTTC; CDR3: CASSLWGVGYGYTF
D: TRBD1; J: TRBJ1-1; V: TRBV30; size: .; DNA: TGTGCCCGCCGACAGGGTGGATCTGAAGCTTTCTTT; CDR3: CARRQGGSEAFF
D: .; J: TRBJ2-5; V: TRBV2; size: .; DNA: TGTGCCAGCATACGGGGGGCTGGAGAGACCCAGTACTTC; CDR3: CASIRGAGETQYF
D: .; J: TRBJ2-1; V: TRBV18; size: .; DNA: TGTGCCAGCTCACCACCTGCATCCGGAGGCTACAATGAGCAGTTCTTC; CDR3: CASSPPASGGYNEQFF
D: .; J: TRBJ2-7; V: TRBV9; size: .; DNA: TGTGCCAGCAGCGCAACAGACAGTCACGAGCAGTACTTC; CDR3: CASSATDSHEQYF
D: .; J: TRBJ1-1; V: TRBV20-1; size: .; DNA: TGCAGTGCTTACAGGGACACTGAAGCTTTCTTT; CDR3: CSAYRDTEAFF
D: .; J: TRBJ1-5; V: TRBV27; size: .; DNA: TGTGCCAGCAGTTTATCGGGGGGGGGCAATCAGCCCCAGCATTTT; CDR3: CASSLSGGGNQPQHF
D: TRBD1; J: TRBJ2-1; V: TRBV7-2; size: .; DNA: TGTGCCAGCAGCTTAGTCAGGGGGCTGAGAAATGAGCAGTTCTTC; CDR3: CASSLVRGLRNEQFF
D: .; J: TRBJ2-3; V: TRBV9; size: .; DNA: TGTGCCAGTGAGGGAGGGGGGCCCGACGGTACGCAGTATTTT; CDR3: CASEGGGPDGTQYF
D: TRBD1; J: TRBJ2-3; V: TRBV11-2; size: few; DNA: TGTGCCAGCAGCTTACGACAGGGGGCGGATACGCAGTATTTT; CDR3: CASSLRQGADTQYF
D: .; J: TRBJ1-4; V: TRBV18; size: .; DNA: TGTGCCAGCTCTAAACGGACTCGGGAGGATGAAAAACTGTTTTTT; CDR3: CASSKRTREDEKLFF
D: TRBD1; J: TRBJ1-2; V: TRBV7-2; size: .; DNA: TGTGCCAGCAGCCCCGACAGGGGAGGCTATGGCTACACCTTC; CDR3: CASSPDRGGYGYTF
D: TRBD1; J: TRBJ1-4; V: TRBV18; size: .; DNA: TGTGCCAGCTCACCGAGGCCCTCCGGGACAGGGGCTTCTAATGAAAAACTGTTTTTT; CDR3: CASSPRPSGTGASNEKLFF
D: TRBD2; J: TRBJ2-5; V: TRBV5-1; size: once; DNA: TGCGCCAGCAGCATCCTAGCGGGGGGCCTATACCAAGAGACCCAGTACTTC; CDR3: CASSILAGGLYQETQYF